The rows below give T cell receptor beta chains drawn from one sample of a study of T-cell memory formation after mild COVID-19. From the 5' RACE reads, TCRdb called clonotypes with MiXCR, one entry per CDR3 protein. Altogether hundreds of thousands of distinct CDR3 sequences are present, around 18% being singletons, with the ten largest covering about 8.8%. The sample was PBMCs or a T cell subset sorted from them (not recorded which). The receptors were sampled from an adult woman who had mild COVID-19 (a few samples of this study predate the infection). Cell type and time point are not known. Each CDR3 is given with its conserved first and last residue. A D gene is named only where the DNA matches it firmly. Clone size is not always given. Where it is, it says once, few, many or a class for expanded clones.

TRBD1	.	TRBJ1-1	TRBV5-1	CASSLVSGGRNTEAFF	TGCGCCAGCAGCTTGGTTTCAGGGGGCAGGAACACTGAAGCTTTCTTT
.	.	TRBJ2-1	TRBV5-6	CASSPDGYNEQFF	TGTGCCAGCAGTCCGGACGGCTACAATGAGCAGTTCTTC
TRBD2	.	TRBJ2-6	TRBV5-1	CASSSIAGPSSGANVLTF	TGCGCCAGCAGCTCGATAGCGGGGCCGAGCTCTGGGGCCAACGTCCTGACTTTC
TRBD1	once	TRBJ2-5	TRBV7-3	CASSLSPTGTKETQYF	TGTGCCAGCAGCTTGTCCCCGACAGGGACGAAAGAGACCCAGTACTTC
.	.	TRBJ2-3	TRBV7-2	CASTIYIGRTTDTQYF	TGTGCCAGCACCATATACATAGGACGGACAACAGATACGCAGTATTTT
.	.	TRBJ1-1	TRBV30	CAWSVEVMNTEAFF	TGTGCCTGGAGTGTGGAGGTGATGAACACTGAAGCTTTCTTT
.	once	TRBJ1-3	TRBV15	CATSSTGRSSGNTIYF	TGTGCCACCAGCAGCACGGGACGTAGCTCTGGAAACACCATATATTTT
.	.	TRBJ1-1	TRBV5-1	CASSLDSTNTEAFF	TGCGCCAGCAGCTTGGACAGTACGAACACTGAAGCTTTCTTT
.	.	TRBJ1-2	TRBV27	CASSPHQGDYGYTF	TGTGCCAGCAGTCCACATCAGGGAGACTATGGCTACACCTTC
TRBD2	.	TRBJ2-1	TRBV12-3/TRBV12-4	CASSPGLAGGISYNEQFF	TGTGCCAGCAGCCCGGGACTAGCGGGGGGAATTTCCTACAATGAGCAGTTCTTC
.	few	TRBJ1-5	TRBV7-9	CASSLEAKPQHF	TGTGCCAGCAGCTTAGAGGCTAAGCCCCAGCATTTT
.	.	TRBJ2-7	TRBV20-1	CSAIRGAGYEQYF	TGCAGTGCTATCCGGGGGGCGGGCTACGAGCAGTACTTC
.	.	TRBJ1-5	TRBV4-3	CASSQESASGNQPQHF	TGCGCCAGCAGCCAAGAAAGCGCTAGCGGCAATCAGCCCCAGCATTTT
TRBD2	few	TRBJ2-3	TRBV7-3	CASSLSPGLATDTQYF	TGTGCCAGCAGCTTATCCCCGGGACTAGCAACAGATACGCAGTATTTT
TRBD2	.	TRBJ2-3	TRBV10-3	CAIRGLEDTQYF	TGTGCCATCCGGGGACTAGAGGATACGCAGTATTTT
.	few	TRBJ1-2	TRBV20-1	CSARDNAHYYGYTF	TGCAGTGCTAGAGATAACGCTCACTACTATGGCTACACCTTC
.	few	TRBJ1-1	TRBV7-2	CASSSLGSMNTEAFF	TGTGCCAGCAGCTCCCTTGGATCTATGAACACTGAAGCTTTCTTT